What follows are 7 T cell receptor beta chains derived from one specimen sequenced in a study of metastatic and nonmetastatic thyroid tumors. No patient had received any treatment before thyroid surgery. MiXCR re-clonotyped the PCR reads for TCRdb. The profile covers almost 5,500 clones, with around 35% appearing a single time and less than 25% taken by the ten largest. Sequenced material: adjacent normal tissue. The receptors stem from a female donor with papillary thyroid cancer or a benign thyroid nodule (not recorded which). Some clones in this sample may be carry-over from other donors' samples.

V is TRBV24-1 and J is TRBJ1-5; D is unresolved. V was clipped by 2 bases and J by 4 bases, with 8 bases between them. The CDR3 covers 14 residues. In germline, CDR1 is KGHDR, CDR2 SFDVKD. CDR3 DNA sequence: TGTGCCACCAGTGATTCCGGACCGAATCAGCCCCAGCATTTT. Its protein product is CATSDSGPNQPQHF.

The chain links TRBV19 to TRBJ1-5, with TRBD1 identical over 8 bases. The germline CDR1 and CDR2 sequences are LNHDA and SQIVND (reference sequence). V gave up 6 bases and J gave up 4 bases; unmatched junction bases: 5. The CDR3 consists of 14 residues. The CDR3 is CASSRTGRNQPQHF. CDR3 bases: TGTGCCAGTAGCCGGACAGGGAGAAATCAGCCCCAGCATTTT.

CDR3 DNA sequence: TGTGCCAGCAGTTACTCGGCGGAGAGCTCCTATAATTCACCCCTCCACTTT. Residues: CASSYSAESSYNSPLHF. The rearrangement joins TRBV6-6 to TRBJ1-6; D is uncertain. V gave up 0 bases and J gave up 0 bases, with 9 bases separating them. The length of the CDR3 is 17 residues. Germline values: CDR1 MNHNY, CDR2 SVGAGI (reference sequence).

By its share, this clone is medium-sized. The gene calls are TRBV11-2 and TRBJ2-1; 9 nucleotides line up with TRBD2. CDR3 length: 15 residues. Germline V gene lookup returns CDR1 SGHAT and CDR2 FQNNGV. V gave up 2 bases and J gave up 7 bases; unmatched junction bases: 6. The CDR3 loop reads CASSLTSLAGNEQFF. CDR3 in DNA: TGTGCCAGCAGCTTAACTTCCCTAGCGGGAAATGAGCAGTTCTTC.

The V call is TRBV5-1, the J call TRBJ1-6, with D unresolved. CDR3 length: 13 residues. V lost 7 bases and J lost 6, with 11 bases in between. CDR1 SGHRS and CDR2 YFSETQ come from the germline V gene. DNA of the CDR3: TGCGCCAGCGGTTCCAGACCTAATTCACCCCTCCACTTT. Encoded protein: CASGSRPNSPLHF.

By frequency in the sample, this clone is medium-sized. The chain combines TRBV20-1 with TRBJ1-1; 8 positions match TRBD1. After removal of 2 bases from V and 6 bases from J, the junction contained 8 bases not matched to a gene. This CDR3 is 14 amino acids long. CDR1 and CDR2 from the germline V gene are DFQATT and SNEGSKA (reference sequence). The CDR3 nucleotides are TGCAGTGCTAGATCTCGACAGGGGTGGGCTGAAGCTTTCTTT. Its protein product is CSARSRQGWAEAFF.

The genes are TRBV2 and TRBJ2-1; 14 bases fit TRBD2. Trimming at V came to 4 bases and at J to 0 bases, leaving 8 bases not matched to a gene. Germline V gene sequence: CDR1 SNHLY, CDR2 FYNNEI. CDR3 length: 19 residues. The CDR3 DNA follows: TGTGCCAGCAGTGTGGGACTAGCGGGAGAGGGGTCCTCCTACAATGAGCAGTTCTTC. Translation: CASSVGLAGEGSSYNEQFF.